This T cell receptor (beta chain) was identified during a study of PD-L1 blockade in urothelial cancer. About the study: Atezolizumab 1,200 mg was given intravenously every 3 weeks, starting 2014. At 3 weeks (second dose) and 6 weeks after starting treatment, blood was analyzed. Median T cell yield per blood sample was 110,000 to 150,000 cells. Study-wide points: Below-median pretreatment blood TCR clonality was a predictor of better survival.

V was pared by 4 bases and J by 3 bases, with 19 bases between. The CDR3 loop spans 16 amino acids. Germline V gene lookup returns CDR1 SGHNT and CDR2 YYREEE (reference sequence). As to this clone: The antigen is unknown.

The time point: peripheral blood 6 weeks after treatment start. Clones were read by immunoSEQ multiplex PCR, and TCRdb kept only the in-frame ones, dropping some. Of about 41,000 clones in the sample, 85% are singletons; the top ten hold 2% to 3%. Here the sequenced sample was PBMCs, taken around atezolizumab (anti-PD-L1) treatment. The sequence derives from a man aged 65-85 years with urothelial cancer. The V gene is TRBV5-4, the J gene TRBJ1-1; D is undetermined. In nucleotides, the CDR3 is TGTGCCAGCAGCCCGAGTGGGAGCTCCCTTTACACTGAAGCTTTCTTT. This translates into CASSPSGSSLYTEAFF.